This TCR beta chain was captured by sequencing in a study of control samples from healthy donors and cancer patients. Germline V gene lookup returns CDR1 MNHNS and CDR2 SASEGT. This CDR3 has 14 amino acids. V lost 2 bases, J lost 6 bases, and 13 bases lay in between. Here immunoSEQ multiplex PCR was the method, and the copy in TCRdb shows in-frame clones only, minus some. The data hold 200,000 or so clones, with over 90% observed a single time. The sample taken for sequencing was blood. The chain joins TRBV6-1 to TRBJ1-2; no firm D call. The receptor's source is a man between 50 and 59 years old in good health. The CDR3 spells CASSESGPFDGYTF. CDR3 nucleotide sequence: TGTGCCAGCAGTGAAAGCGGACCATTTGATGGCTACACCTTC.